These 13 T cell receptor beta chains were sequenced from one sample in a study of cytomegalovirus exposure and HLA in healthy donors. Primers: 60 Vbeta forward and 13 Jbeta reverse. This table comes from immunoSEQ multiplex PCR, and its TCRdb copy is limited to in-frame clones, with some not included. The table records some 120,000 clones, less than 20% of them present only once. Sequencing was performed on PBMCs. These receptors all stem from a woman between 18 and 29 years old in good health and CMV-seronegative.

The chain couples TRBV25-1 to TRBJ2-5; TRBD2 agrees at 10 bases. Germline V CDR1 and CDR2: MGHDK, SYGVNS. V lost 7 bases, J lost 5 bases, and 13 bases stayed unmatched. The CDR3 sequence is 16 residues long. CDR3 sequence: CASTRGASGGIETQYF. CDR3 bases: TGTGCCAGCACCCGAGGGGCTAGCGGGGGCATTGAGACCCAGTACTTC.

A single count supports this clone. This chain links TRBV5-4 with TRBJ1-4; 7 bases fit TRBD1. The CDR3 has 13 amino acids. Germline CDR1 and CDR2: SGHNT and YYREEE (reference sequence). The trim removed 4 bases at V and 7 bases at J, leaving 4 bases unmatched. The CDR3 DNA reads as TGTGCCAGCAGCCCCCAGGGGGGTGAAAAACTGTTTTTT. Amino acids: CASSPQGGEKLFF.

This clone has a handful of counts. The genes are TRBV7-3 and TRBJ2-2; the D is unclear. CDR3 length equals 14 residues. Trimming left V 5 bases short and J 7 bases short, with 14 bases between. Looked up from germline, CDR1 is SGHTA and CDR2 is FQGTGA. CDR3 nucleotides: TGTGCCAGCAGCCTCCACCCCAACGGCGGGGAGCTGTTTTTT. Translated, it gives CASSLHPNGGELFF.

In this sample, this clone turned up a few times. V and J are TRBV6-5 and TRBJ1-5; 7 nucleotides line up with TRBD1. The germline gives CDR1 MNHEY, CDR2 SVGAGI. J lost 4 bases, V lost 5 bases, and 5 bases had no gene match. The CDR3 is 14 residues long. The CDR3 here is CASSTDRVNQPQHF. Written as DNA, the CDR3 is TGTGCCAGCAGTACCGACAGGGTTAATCAGCCCCAGCATTTT.

The sample holds a few counts of this clone. This chain connects TRBV27 to TRBJ2-1; a weak D match, TRBD2 (5 bases). The CDR3 totals 15 residues. V lost 5 bases to trimming and J lost 15 bases, with 26 bases between them. Germline CDR1 reads MNHEY; CDR2 reads SMNVEV (reference sequence). As DNA, the CDR3 is TGTGCCAGCAGTCTGACACCAGGCGGGCCAAAAGGTCGGTTCTTC. Translation: CASSLTPGGPKGRFF.

The chain is built from TRBV9 and TRBJ2-2; 12 bases match TRBD2. Germline CDR1 is SGDLS and CDR2 is YYNGEE. Trimming cost V 1 base and J 0 bases; bases outside gene matches: 4. This CDR3 region has 18 residues. CDR3 in amino acids: CASSVTSGGPANTGELFF. The CDR3 nucleotides are TGTGCCAGCAGCGTAACTAGCGGGGGGCCTGCGAACACCGGGGAGCTGTTTTTT.

The chain joins TRBV5-6 to TRBJ1-5, with D perhaps matching TRBD1 (5 bases). CDR1 is SGHDT, CDR2 YYEEEE, per germline. V was trimmed by 0 bases and J by 4 bases, leaving 11 bases between them. CDR3 length equals 15 residues. This chain's CDR3 is CASSLGPGTNQPQHF. The DNA of the CDR3 is TGTGCCAGCAGCTTGGGTCCCGGGACTAATCAGCCCCAGCATTTT.

This clone occurred a few times. The chain recombines TRBV2 with TRBJ2-2, with 9 bases that match TRBD1. The CDR3 totals 14 residues. Per germline, CDR1 SNHLY and CDR2 FYNNEI. J gave up 4 bases and V 11 bases, and 8 bases lay outside the gene matches. Written as DNA, the CDR3 is TGTGCCGTCAGACAGGGGGGGGTCACCGGGGAGCTGTTTTTT. Its protein product is CAVRQGGVTGELFF.

This clone has only a few counts. V usage is TRBV5-8 and J usage is TRBJ2-7, with 8 positions matching TRBD2. V shed 5 bases and J 7 bases; nucleotides not matched to a gene: 11. This CDR3 contains 14 residues. Germline V CDR1 and CDR2: SGHTS, YDEGEE. CDR3 DNA: TGTGCCAGCAGAACCGGGAGGGACCTACGAGAGCAGTACTTC. Translation gives CASRTGRDLREQYF. Supplemented by reference TRBV5-8 and TRBJ2-7, the full variable domain reads EAGVTQSPTHLIKTRGQQATLRCSPISGHTSVYWYQQALGLGLQFLLWYDEGEERNRGNFPPRFSGRQFPNYSSELNVNALELEDSALYLCASRTGRDLREQYFGPGTRLTVT.

There are a few counts of this clone. The chain employs TRBV5-8 and TRBJ2-1, with 8 nucleotides matching TRBD1. Per germline, CDR1 SGHTS and CDR2 YDEGEE. V gave up 4 bases and J gave up 6 bases; unmatched junction bases: 6. The CDR3 covers 14 residues. CDR3 loop: CASSILGQVNEQFF. For the CDR3, the DNA is TGTGCCAGCAGCATCCTGGGACAGGTCAATGAGCAGTTCTTC. Complete variable domain (other parts from reference TRBV5-8 and TRBJ2-1): EAGVTQSPTHLIKTRGQQATLRCSPISGHTSVYWYQQALGLGLQFLLWYDEGEERNRGNFPPRFSGRQFPNYSSELNVNALELEDSALYLCASSILGQVNEQFFGPGTRLTVL.

The V call is TRBV7-8, the J call TRBJ1-1, with TRBD1 identical over 7 bases. V shed 0 bases and J 0 bases; nucleotides not matched to a gene: 4. CDR3 length: 16 amino acids. Per the germline V gene, CDR1 is SGHVS and CDR2 is FQNEAQ. The DNA of the CDR3 is TGTGCCAGCAGCTTAGCAGGGGGCCGCATGAACACTGAAGCTTTCTTT. Amino acids: CASSLAGGRMNTEAFF.

The chain carries TRBV6-6 and TRBJ2-1; the D gene is possibly TRBD2 (6 bases). The CDR3 is 15 amino acids. Germline CDR1 reads MNHNY; CDR2 reads SVGAGI (reference sequence). V was trimmed by 7 bases and J by 5 bases, leaving 18 bases between them. This CDR3 is CASKFGGRKHNEQFF. The CDR3 nucleotides read TGTGCCAGCAAGTTTGGGGGGAGGAAGCACAATGAGCAGTTCTTC.

The J gene is TRBJ2-1, the V gene TRBV5-1; 9 bases align to TRBD1. V was clipped by 4 bases and J by 7 bases; unmatched bases: 9. The CDR3 has 15 residues. Germline V gives CDR1 SGHRS, CDR2 YFSETQ. The CDR3: CASSNGQGLPNEQFF. Written as DNA, the CDR3 is TGCGCCAGCAGCAATGGACAGGGGCTACCGAATGAGCAGTTCTTC.